This TCR beta chain was sequenced for a study of blood T cell repertoires in COVID-19. About the study: PBMCs, B-cell-depleted T cells, or T cells provided the cDNA or gDNA that made up the material.

This clone was seen only once. Using immunoSEQ multiplex PCR, the repertoire was profiled, and TCRdb retains in-frame clones only, with some absent. This sample has about 36,000 clones, with around four fifths found just once. Sequencing was done on a sample of peripheral blood. This sequence was found in a human donor in a cohort sampled during active COVID-19.

The CDR3 is CASSLDRLAGGPYEQYF. The CDR3 DNA reads TGTGCCAGCAGCTTAGATCGACTAGCGGGTGGTCCCTACGAGCAGTACTTC. The chain employs TRBV11-2 and TRBJ2-7, with 10 bases that match TRBD2. This CDR3 has 17 amino acids. Trimming at V came to 0 bases and at J to 2 bases, leaving 7 bases not matched to a gene. The V gene's germline CDR1 is SGHAT and CDR2 FQNNGV.